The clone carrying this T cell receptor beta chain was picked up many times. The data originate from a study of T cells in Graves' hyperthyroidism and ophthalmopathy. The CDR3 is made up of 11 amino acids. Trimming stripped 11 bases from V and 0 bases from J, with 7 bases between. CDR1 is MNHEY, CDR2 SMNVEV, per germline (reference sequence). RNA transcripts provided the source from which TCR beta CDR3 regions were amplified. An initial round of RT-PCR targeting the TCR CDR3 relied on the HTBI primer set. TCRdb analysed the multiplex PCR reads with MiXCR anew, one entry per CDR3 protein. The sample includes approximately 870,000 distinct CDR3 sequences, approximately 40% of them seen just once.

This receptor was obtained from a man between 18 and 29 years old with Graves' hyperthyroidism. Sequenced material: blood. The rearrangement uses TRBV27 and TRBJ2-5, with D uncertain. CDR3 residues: CALCHQETQYF. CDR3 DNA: TGTGCCCTATGCCACCAAGAGACCCAGTACTTC.